This TCR beta chain was observed in a study of T cell repertoires in cytomegalovirus infection. On the study more broadly: It was the public TCR beta signatures that indicated both CMV infection and matching HLA type. Study-wide points: The ex vivo response was dominated by HLA-C-restricted CMV-specific TCR beta clonotypes. Summed frequency of public TCR beta families distinguished CMV carriers with the relevant HLA.

A single record per CDR3 protein comes from TCRdb applying MiXCR to the reads. This sample carries around 210,000 distinct CDR3 sequences, roughly 6.5% of them seen once, and the ten largest clones take about 6.3%. This clonotype turned up a few times. Antigen: not known. The CDR3 is 17 amino acids. V lost 7 bases and J lost 0; bases outside the gene matches: 11. From germline, CDR1 is LNHDA and CDR2 SQIVND (reference sequence). Sequencing was done on a sample of PBMCs. The V gene is TRBV19, the J gene TRBJ2-2, with TRBD1 identical over 7 bases. This clonotype originated in a human donor in good health (CMV status not recorded). Some clones in this sample may be carry-over from other donors' samples. The CDR3 sequence is CASTKTGVGANTGELFF. The CDR3 bases are TGTGCCAGTACCAAAACAGGGGTCGGCGCGAACACCGGGGAGCTGTTTTTT.